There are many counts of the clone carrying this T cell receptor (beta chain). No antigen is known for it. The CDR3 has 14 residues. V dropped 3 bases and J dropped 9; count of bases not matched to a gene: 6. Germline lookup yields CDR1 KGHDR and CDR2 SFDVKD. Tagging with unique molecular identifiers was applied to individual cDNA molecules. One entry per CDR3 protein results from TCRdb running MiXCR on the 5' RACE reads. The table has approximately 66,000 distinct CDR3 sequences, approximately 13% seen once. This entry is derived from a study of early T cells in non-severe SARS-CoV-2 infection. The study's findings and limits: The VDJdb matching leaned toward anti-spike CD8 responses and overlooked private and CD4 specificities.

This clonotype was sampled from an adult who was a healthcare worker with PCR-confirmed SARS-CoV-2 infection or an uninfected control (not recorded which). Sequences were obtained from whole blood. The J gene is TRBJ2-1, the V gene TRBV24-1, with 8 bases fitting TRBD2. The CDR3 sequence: CATSDDGLAGEQFF. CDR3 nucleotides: TGTGCCACCAGTGATGACGGACTAGCAGGTGAGCAGTTCTTC.